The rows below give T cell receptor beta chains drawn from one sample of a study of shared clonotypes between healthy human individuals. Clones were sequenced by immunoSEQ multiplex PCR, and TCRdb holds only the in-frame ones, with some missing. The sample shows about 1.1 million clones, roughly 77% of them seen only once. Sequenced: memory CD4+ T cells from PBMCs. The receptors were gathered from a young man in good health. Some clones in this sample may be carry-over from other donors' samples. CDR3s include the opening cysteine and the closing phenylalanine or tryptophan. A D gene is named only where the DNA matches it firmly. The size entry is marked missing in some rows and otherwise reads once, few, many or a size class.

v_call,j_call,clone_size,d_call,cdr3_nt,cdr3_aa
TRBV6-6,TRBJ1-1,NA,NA,TGTGCCAGCAGTTACTCGGTACTCGGGGCTGAAGCTTTCTTT,CASSYSVLGAEAFF
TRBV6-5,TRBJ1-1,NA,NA,TGTGCCAGCAGTGCTCTTCGGGGGGTGAACACTGAAGCTTTCTTT,CASSALRGVNTEAFF
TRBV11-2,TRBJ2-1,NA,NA,TGTGCCAGCAGCTTATCAGCGAGCGGAACCTACAATGAGCAGTTCTTC,CASSLSASGTYNEQFF
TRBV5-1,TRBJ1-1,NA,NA,TGCGCCAGCAGCTTGTCCGGTTACGACACTGAAGCTTTCTTT,CASSLSGYDTEAFF
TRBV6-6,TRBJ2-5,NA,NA,TGTGCCAGCAGCCACGGTAATGCCCGAGGGGAGACCCAGTACTTC,CASSHGNARGETQYF
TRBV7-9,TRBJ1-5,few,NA,TGTGCCAGCAGCTTAGATAGCAATCAGCCCCAGCATTTT,CASSLDSNQPQHF
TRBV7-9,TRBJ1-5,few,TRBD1,TGTGCCAGCAGCTTGACAGGGGGCGGGCAGCCCCAGCATTTT,CASSLTGGGQPQHF
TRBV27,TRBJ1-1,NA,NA,TGTGCCAGCAGTTTAAGACAGATGAACACTGAAGCTTTCTTT,CASSLRQMNTEAFF
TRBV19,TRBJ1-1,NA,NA,TGTGCCAGTAACGTCCGAGCAGGGTACACTGAAGCTTTCTTT,CASNVRAGYTEAFF
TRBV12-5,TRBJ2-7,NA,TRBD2,TGTGCTAGTGGTTTGATTAGGGCTAGCGGGAGTTACGAGCAGTACTTC,CASGLIRASGSYEQYF
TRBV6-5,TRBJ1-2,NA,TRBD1,TGTGCCAGCAGTTACGGGTCAGGGGGCCATGGCTACACCTTC,CASSYGSGGHGYTF
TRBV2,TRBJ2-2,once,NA,TGTGCCAGCACAAGGAACACCGGGGAGCTGTTTTTT,CASTRNTGELFF
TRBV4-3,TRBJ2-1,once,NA,TGCGCCAGCAGCCAAGAACTAGGAGGCTACAATGAGCAGTTCTTC,CASSQELGGYNEQFF
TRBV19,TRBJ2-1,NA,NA,TGTGCCAGTAGCCCCAGGGGAAGCGGAGTCAATGAGCAGTTCTTC,CASSPRGSGVNEQFF
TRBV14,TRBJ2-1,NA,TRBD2,TGTGCCAGCAGCTTTAGCGGGAGGGCTACCCGCTCCTACAATGAGCAGTTCTTC,CASSFSGRATRSYNEQFF
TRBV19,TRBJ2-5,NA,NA,TGTGCCAGCCGGTTTGGGCAAGAGACCCAGTACTTC,CASRFGQETQYF
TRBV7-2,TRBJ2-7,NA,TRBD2,TGTGCCAGCAGCAAGGGACTAGCGCTCTACGAGCAGTACTTC,CASSKGLALYEQYF
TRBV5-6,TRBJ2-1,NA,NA,TGTGCCAGCAGCTTCTGGGACCAATACAATGAGCAGTTCTTC,CASSFWDQYNEQFF